One and the same sample provided the 21 T cell receptor beta chains below, sequenced in a study of T cells expressing NK-cell markers. TCRdb reprocessed the 5' RACE reads; each CDR3 protein has one entry and no DNA is given. The table lists some 150,000 distinct CDR3 sequences, with about 39% in the top ten. The source material was blood T cells: a sorted CD56 or NKG2C T cell subset, CD4+ or CD8+ T cells, or bulk PBMC T cells (not recorded which). These receptors were taken from a woman aged 45-65 years in good health.

The CDR3 is CASSLTGGTLDEQFF. The chain carries TRBV11-2 and TRBJ2-1; TCRdb's D call, TRBD1, is unchecked because there is no DNA. The CDR3 length is 15 residues. Germline CDR1 SGHAT, CDR2 FQNNGV.

This chain joins TRBV12-3 or TRBV12-4 and TRBJ2-5; the D gene TCRdb calls, TRBD2, cannot be checked with no DNA. The CDR3 length is 15 residues. The CDR3 spells CASSTLAQLGETQYF.

This sequence joins TRBV13 and TRBJ1-2. Germline CDR1 PRHDT, CDR2 FYEKMQ (reference sequence). This CDR3 is built from 13 residues. CDR3 sequence: CASSLETLVDYTF. The full variable domain, completed using reference TRBV13 and TRBJ1-2, is AAGVIQSPRHLIKEKRETATLKCYPIPRHDTVYWYQQGPGQDPQFLISFYEKMQSDKGSIPDRFSAQQFSDYHSELNMSSLELGDSALYFCASSLETLVDYTFGSGTRLTVV.

The chain recombines TRBV2 with TRBJ2-2; TCRdb picks TRBD2, but there is no DNA to check that call. CDR1 and CDR2 (germline): SNHLY, FYNNEI. The CDR3 consists of 21 residues. The CDR3 loop is CASSEAPGLAGAISDTGELFF.

V and J are TRBV7-7 and TRBJ2-2; TCRdb lists TRBD2, though no DNA is available to test this call. Germline assignment: CDR1 SSHAT and CDR2 FNYEAQ (reference sequence). The CDR3 has 13 residues. The CDR3 protein is CASSPGEAGELFF.

This chain joins TRBV6-6 and TRBJ2-4; TCRdb selects TRBD1, and the lack of DNA leaves this call unchecked. Germline V gives CDR1 MNHNY, CDR2 SVGAGI (reference sequence). The CDR3 loop spans 15 amino acids. CDR3 loop: CASSLGGAPENIQYF.

V is TRBV4-1 and J is TRBJ1-5; TCRdb's assignment of TRBD1 cannot be checked, as there is no DNA. This CDR3 spans 15 amino acids. From germline, CDR1 is MGHRA and CDR2 YSYEKL. The CDR3: CASSQDSGARQPQHF.

The chain joins TRBV20-1 to TRBJ2-7; TCRdb names TRBD2, which stays unverified in the absence of DNA. Germline V gives CDR1 DFQATT, CDR2 SNEGSKA (reference sequence). The CDR3 consists of 14 residues. The CDR3 here is CSATDSGKNYEQYF.

The chain couples TRBV7-9 to TRBJ2-5; the D call from TCRdb, TRBD2, cannot be confirmed without DNA. The germline gives CDR1 SEHNR, CDR2 FQNEAQ (reference sequence). CDR3 length: 14 residues. CDR3 region: CASRGGLHAETQYF.

The rearrangement joins TRBV7-2 to TRBJ2-1; the D call of TRBD1 rests on TCRdb alone, since no DNA is present to check it. In germline, CDR1 is SGHTA, CDR2 FQGNSA. CDR3 length equals 14 residues. The chain's CDR3 is CASSPGGTWNEQFF.

J is TRBJ1-4 and V is TRBV7-8. The CDR3 sequence is 15 residues long. Germline V lookup: CDR1 SGHVS, CDR2 FQNEAQ. The CDR3 region is CASSLLRTSNEKLFF.

This CDR3 is CASSFPYYGSGSNEQFF. This rearrangement joins TRBV28 to TRBJ2-1; TCRdb outputs TRBD2, but without DNA this stays unchecked. CDR1 is MDHEN, CDR2 SYDVKM, per germline. CDR3 length: 17 amino acids.

The chain recombines TRBV24-1 with TRBJ2-2; lacking DNA, the TRBD1 call made by TCRdb goes unchecked. From germline, CDR1 is KGHDR and CDR2 SFDVKD. The CDR3 loop spans 12 amino acids. CDR3 sequence reads: CATGESTGELFF.

V gene TRBV21-1 combines with J gene TRBJ2-7; as DNA is missing, the TRBD1 call by TCRdb cannot be tested. TRBV21-1 is a known pseudogene. CDR3 length: 13 residues. CDR3 loop: CASGGDREYEQYF.

This chain uses TRBV7-9 with TRBJ2-2; no DNA is available, so the TRBD1 call from TCRdb remains unchecked. The germline V gene has CDR1 SEHNR and CDR2 FQNEAQ (reference sequence). There are 20 residues in the CDR3. Here the CDR3 reads CASSSPRDRDGSSNTGELFF.

The chain uses TRBV24-1 and TRBJ2-2; the D call from TCRdb, TRBD2, cannot be confirmed without DNA. CDR1 and CDR2 from the germline V gene are KGHDR and SFDVKD. The CDR3 runs 16 residues. CDR3 loop: CATSDLGQGGTGELFF.

The chain is built from TRBV6-5 and TRBJ2-5. Germline CDR1 and CDR2: MNHEY and SVGAGI. The CDR3 is 13 residues long. CDR3 in amino acids: CASSYSHSWTQYF.

The chain carries TRBV2 and TRBJ2-3; TCRdb picks TRBD2, but there is no DNA to check that call. This CDR3 has 14 amino acids. CDR1 is SNHLY, CDR2 FYNNEI, per germline. CDR3 in amino acids: CASSEGRRPDTQYF.

This chain links TRBV3-1 with TRBJ1-5; without DNA, the TCRdb call of TRBD1 cannot be checked. From germline, CDR1 is LGHDT and CDR2 YNNKEL (reference sequence). The CDR3 extends over 15 amino acids. CDR3 region: CASSHTGLVGQPQHF.

The chain recombines TRBV29-1 with TRBJ1-2; TCRdb selects TRBD1, and the lack of DNA leaves this call unchecked. In germline, CDR1 is SQVTM, CDR2 ANQGSEA. The CDR3 consists of 15 residues. CDR3 in amino acids: CSAKAGGQNYYGYTF. Using reference TRBV29-1 and TRBJ1-2 for the parts outside the CDR3, the full variable domain is SAVISQKPSRDICQRGTSLTIQCQVDSQVTMMFWYRQQPGQSLTLIATANQGSEATYESGFVIDKFPISRPNLTFSTLTVSNMSPEDSSIYLCSAKAGGQNYYGYTFGSGTRLTVV.

This sequence joins TRBV11-2 and TRBJ2-1; TCRdb picks TRBD1, but there is no DNA to check that call. The germline CDR1 and CDR2 sequences are SGHAT and FQNNGV. The CDR3 totals 17 residues. This CDR3 is CASSHRQGGKNDNEQFF.